These 5 T cell receptor beta chains originate from one sample sequenced in a study of T cell responses to AZD1222 COVID-19 vaccine. The assay was immunoSEQ multiplex PCR, and TCRdb's table has in-frame clones only and misses some. The sample has 100,000 or so clones, 90% seen once. This material consisted of peripheral blood, taken on day 0 of AZD1222 vaccination. The receptors shown here come from an adult in good health.

This chain uses TRBV3-1 (or the pseudogene TRBV3-2) with TRBJ1-1; the D is unclear. The CDR3 is 13 residues long. Germline CDR1 and CDR2: LGHDT and YNNKEL (reference sequence). V was pared by 8 bases and J by 2 bases, with 12 bases between. The CDR3: CASVGRPNTEAFF. The CDR3 nucleotides are TGTGCCAGCGTCGGACGGCCAAACACTGAAGCTTTCTTT.

The chain combines TRBV4-2 with TRBJ1-5, with D uncertain. V lost 3 bases to trimming and J lost 9 bases, with 15 bases between them. There are 14 residues in the CDR3. Germline CDR1 and CDR2: LGHNA and YNFKEQ. CDR3 sequence (DNA): TGTGCCAGCAGCCAGGAGCCCCGGGGTGGGCCCCAGCATTTT. Translation: CASSQEPRGGPQHF.

This chain joins TRBV2 and TRBJ1-1; D gene uncertain. V shed 3 bases and J shed 2 bases, with 4 bases lying between them. CDR1 and CDR2 (germline): SNHLY, FYNNEI. This CDR3 region has 12 residues. CDR3 sequence (DNA): TGTGCCAGCAGTGAGTTCAACACTGAAGCTTTCTTT. Encoded protein: CASSEFNTEAFF.

This chain joins TRBV28 and TRBJ1-1, with TRBD1 identical over 9 bases. Germline lookup yields CDR1 MDHEN and CDR2 SYDVKM. V lost 6 bases to trimming and J lost 4 bases; unmatched junction nucleotides: 12. CDR3 length: 16 residues. CDR3 bases: TGTGCCAGCAGCTCAACAGGGGGCAAAGGCGGCACTGAAGCTTTCTTT. Residues: CASSSTGGKGGTEAFF. Supplemented by reference TRBV28 and TRBJ1-1, the full variable domain reads DVKVTQSSRYLVKRTGEKVFLECVQDMDHENMFWYRQDPGLGLRLIYFSYDVKMKEKGDIPEGYSVSREKKERFSLILESASTNQTSMYLCASSSTGGKGGTEAFFGQGTRLTVV.

Only one count was recorded for this clone. This chain joins TRBV10-3 and TRBJ1-2, with D possibly matching TRBD1 (5 bases). CDR1 is ENHRY, CDR2 SYGVKD, per germline. The V gene lost 2 bases and the J gene lost 2 bases, with 9 bases spanning the gap. This CDR3 contains 14 residues. CDR3 nucleotide sequence: TGTGCCATCAGTGAGGGGCCAGGGAACTATGGCTACACCTTC. Its translation: CAISEGPGNYGYTF.